A selection of T cell receptor beta chains follows, all from one sample in a study of blood T cell repertoires in COVID-19. TCRdb keeps only in-frame clones here, not all; method: immunoSEQ multiplex PCR. Among roughly 410,000 clones listed, about 88% were seen once. The sequencing sample was made of peripheral blood. Every receptor here comes from a woman aged 40 to 50 with COVID-19, enrolled during active disease. Each CDR3 is given with its conserved first and last residue. Each record gives: V gene, clone size, D gene, J gene, CDR3 protein, CDR3 DNA. D genes are given only for firm matches. Clone size is shown for a subset of rows, as once, few, many or a class of expanded clone.

TRBV28,NA,NA,TRBJ2-2,CASSLRLGGGELFF,TGTGCCAGCAGTTTACGGTTGGGGGGCGGGGAGCTGTTTTTT
TRBV5-1,NA,TRBD2,TRBJ2-1,CASSLTSGRSHEQFF,TGCGCCAGCAGCTTGACTAGCGGGAGGTCCCATGAGCAGTTCTTC
TRBV30,NA,NA,TRBJ1-3,CAWSVGGTGNTIYF,TGTGCCTGGAGTGTTGGCGGCACTGGAAACACCATATATTTT
TRBV4-2,few,NA,TRBJ2-1,CASSQEPSPRRFDEQFF,TGTGCCAGCAGCCAAGAGCCCTCCCCCCGCCGGTTTGATGAGCAGTTCTTC
TRBV27,NA,NA,TRBJ1-2,CASSPTGRLGGYTF,TGTGCCAGCAGTCCAACAGGGCGCCTGGGGGGCTACACCTTC
TRBV2,NA,NA,TRBJ1-2,CASSLLIGDIGYTF,TGTGCCAGCAGCCTCCTAATCGGGGACATAGGCTACACCTTC
TRBV30,NA,TRBD2,TRBJ2-1,CAWSVPTPGLVNEQFF,TGTGCCTGGAGTGTACCCACCCCGGGACTAGTTAATGAGCAGTTCTTC
TRBV9,NA,TRBD1,TRBJ2-2,CASNLKGAVTGELFF,TGTGCCAGCAATCTCAAGGGGGCGGTCACCGGGGAGCTGTTTTTT
TRBV27,NA,TRBD2,TRBJ2-1,CASSSPGLVDNEQFF,TGTGCCAGCAGTTCCCCGGGACTAGTCGACAATGAGCAGTTCTTC
TRBV3-1/TRBV3-2,NA,NA,TRBJ1-4,CASSQGSREVNEKLFF,TGTGCCAGCAGCCAAGGGTCCAGGGAGGTTAATGAAAAACTGTTTTTT
TRBV28,NA,NA,TRBJ1-2,CASSRRDGWTGYTF,TGTGCCAGCAGCCGGAGGGACGGCTGGACTGGCTACACCTTC
TRBV5-1,NA,NA,TRBJ2-7,CASSLSGGIGSYEQYF,TGCGCCAGCAGCTTGTCCGGCGGGATCGGGAGCTACGAGCAGTACTTC
TRBV7-2,NA,NA,TRBJ1-1,CASSFTRNTEAFF,TGTGCCAGCAGCTTCACCAGGAACACTGAAGCTTTCTTT
TRBV7-9,NA,TRBD1,TRBJ1-5,CASSLEDRDNQPQHF,TGTGCCAGCAGCTTGGAAGACAGGGACAATCAGCCCCAGCATTTT
TRBV7-2,NA,TRBD2,TRBJ2-5,CASRIAGVPPSETQYF,TGTGCCAGCAGAATAGCGGGGGTGCCCCCGTCGGAGACCCAGTACTTC
TRBV11-2,few,NA,TRBJ2-2,CASSSLTNTGELFF,TGTGCCAGCAGCTCCCTTACGAACACCGGGGAGCTGTTTTTT
TRBV5-1,NA,NA,TRBJ1-1,CASSFDGGNTEAFF,TGCGCCAGCAGCTTCGACGGCGGAAACACTGAAGCTTTCTTT
TRBV4-2,NA,TRBD1,TRBJ2-2,CASSPLGQANTGELFF,TGTGCCAGCAGCCCTTTGGGACAGGCAAACACCGGGGAGCTGTTTTTT
TRBV19,NA,NA,TRBJ2-7,CASSTRGRTYEQYF,TGTGCCAGTAGTACCCGGGGGAGGACCTACGAGCAGTACTTC
TRBV30,NA,NA,TRBJ1-2,CAWSLNDYGYTF,TGTGCCTGGAGTCTAAACGACTATGGCTACACCTTC
TRBV5-6,NA,NA,TRBJ1-2,CASSPGTNYGYTF,TGTGCCAGCAGTCCGGGTACTAACTATGGCTACACCTTC
TRBV6-5,NA,NA,TRBJ2-7,CASSYLGLPGNEQYF,TGTGCCAGCAGTTACCTCGGGTTGCCCGGGAACGAGCAGTACTTC
TRBV19,NA,NA,TRBJ1-1,CASSQRQVNTEAFF,TGTGCCAGTAGTCAGCGACAGGTGAACACTGAAGCTTTCTTT
TRBV5-4,NA,NA,TRBJ2-1,CASSLQGRNEQFF,TGTGCCAGCAGCTTACAGGGAAGGAATGAGCAGTTCTTC
TRBV5-8,NA,TRBD1,TRBJ2-7,CASSLTGTGAYEQYF,TGTGCCAGCAGCTTGACCGGGACAGGGGCCTACGAGCAGTACTTC
TRBV5-8,NA,TRBD2,TRBJ2-3,CASSFEGLAVRTQYF,TGTGCCAGCAGCTTCGAGGGACTAGCGGTACGGACGCAGTATTTT
TRBV5-1,few,NA,TRBJ2-7,CASSLAAVGDIGKQYF,TGCGCCAGCAGCTTGGCCGCCGTGGGAGATATCGGGAAGCAGTACTTC
TRBV28,NA,NA,TRBJ2-2,CASGLMGANTGELFF,TGTGCCAGCGGATTGATGGGAGCGAACACCGGGGAGCTGTTTTTT
TRBV5-5,NA,TRBD1,TRBJ2-2,CASSWGTGANTGELFF,TGTGCCAGCAGCTGGGGGACAGGGGCTAACACCGGGGAGCTGTTTTTT
TRBV15,NA,NA,TRBJ2-1,CATSRDWAEQFF,TGTGCCACCAGCAGAGATTGGGCTGAGCAGTTCTTC
TRBV6-6,NA,TRBD1,TRBJ1-1,CASSSPDRGNTEAFF,TGTGCCAGCAGTTCCCCCGACAGGGGGAACACTGAAGCTTTCTTT
TRBV10-3,NA,TRBD2,TRBJ2-3,CAITSGSTDTQYF,TGTGCCATTACTAGCGGGAGCACAGATACGCAGTATTTT
TRBV10-3,once,TRBD1,TRBJ2-7,CAISDTGTGYYEQYF,TGTGCCATCAGTGACACCGGGACAGGGTACTACGAGCAGTACTTC
TRBV19,NA,NA,TRBJ1-1,CASSMTGSMNTEAFF,TGTGCCAGTAGTATGACAGGCTCTATGAACACTGAAGCTTTCTTT
TRBV10-3,NA,TRBD1,TRBJ2-3,CAISDGQGALTDTQYF,TGTGCCATCAGTGATGGTCAGGGGGCACTCACAGATACGCAGTATTTT
TRBV9,NA,NA,TRBJ1-1,CASSPRQGLLNTEAFF,TGTGCCAGCAGCCCCCGGCAGGGTCTCTTGAACACTGAAGCTTTCTTT
TRBV5-1,NA,TRBD1,TRBJ2-1,CASSLGDRVPDEQFF,TGCGCCAGCAGCTTGGGAGACAGGGTTCCCGATGAGCAGTTCTTC
TRBV10-1,NA,TRBD2,TRBJ2-6,CASSEATSGSSGANVLTF,TGCGCCAGCAGCGAAGCGACTAGCGGGAGCTCTGGGGCCAACGTCCTGACTTTC
TRBV5-4,NA,TRBD1,TRBJ1-1,CASSWTGSLNTEAFF,TGTGCCAGCAGCTGGACAGGGAGCTTGAACACTGAAGCTTTCTTT
TRBV7-9,NA,NA,TRBJ1-1,CASCVGQNTEAFF,TGTGCCAGCTGCGTGGGGCAGAACACTGAAGCTTTCTTT
TRBV5-1,NA,NA,TRBJ1-5,CASSLGDTRGGQPQHF,TGCGCCAGCAGCTTGGGGGACACCCGAGGGGGTCAGCCCCAGCATTTT
TRBV11-2,NA,TRBD1,TRBJ2-1,CASSLGQGQGEQFF,TGTGCCAGCAGCTTAGGACAGGGGCAGGGTGAGCAGTTCTTC
TRBV7-2,NA,TRBD1,TRBJ2-3,CASSLAGQGFTDTQYF,TGTGCCAGCAGCTTAGCGGGACAGGGATTTACAGATACGCAGTATTTT
TRBV7-3,NA,NA,TRBJ2-3,CASSWVGGASTDTQYF,TGTGCCAGCAGCTGGGTGGGAGGTGCTAGCACAGATACGCAGTATTTT
TRBV7-2,NA,NA,TRBJ2-3,CASSRMGTSTDTQYF,TGTGCCAGCAGCCGGATGGGGACTAGCACAGATACGCAGTATTTT
TRBV2,NA,TRBD1,TRBJ1-2,CASSRTGGDYGYTF,TGTGCCAGCAGTAGGACAGGAGGGGACTATGGCTACACCTTC
TRBV28,NA,NA,TRBJ2-1,CASSTQARYQFF,TGTGCCAGCAGTACCCAGGCCCGATACCAGTTCTTC
TRBV4-2,NA,NA,TRBJ2-2,CASSQEAAGGGTGELFF,TGTGCCAGCAGCCAAGAGGCGGCAGGGGGAGGCACCGGGGAGCTGTTTTTT
TRBV5-4,NA,NA,TRBJ2-5,CASSLKGEETQYF,TGTGCCAGCAGCTTGAAGGGGGAAGAGACCCAGTACTTC
TRBV27,NA,TRBD1,TRBJ1-2,CASSPRTGPEGYTF,TGTGCCAGCAGTCCGCGGACAGGCCCGGAGGGCTACACCTTC
TRBV27,NA,TRBD1,TRBJ1-1,CASSFLTGGEAFF,TGTGCCAGCAGTTTCCTTACAGGGGGCGAAGCTTTCTTT
TRBV7-8,NA,NA,TRBJ1-2,CASSLGQRNYGYTF,TGTGCCAGCAGCTTAGGGCAGCGTAACTATGGCTACACCTTC
TRBV5-1,NA,NA,TRBJ2-2,CASSLLGGFTGELFF,TGCGCCAGCAGCTTACTAGGCGGGTTTACCGGGGAGCTGTTTTTT
TRBV5-1,NA,NA,TRBJ2-7,CASSLTGRPDRGYEQYF,TGCGCCAGCAGCTTGACCGGTAGGCCCGATAGGGGCTACGAGCAGTACTTC
TRBV28,NA,TRBD2,TRBJ2-7,CASRTSGPSSYEQYF,TGTGCCAGCAGGACTAGCGGGCCGAGCTCCTACGAGCAGTACTTC